This TCR beta chain was sequenced for a study of Graves' ophthalmopathy and Graves' hyperthyroidism. Findings and caveats of the study: The model predicted ophthalmopathy progression with roughly 70% sensitivity and under 75% specificity. Detection in blood was also observed for most expanded thyroid clonotypes above 0.001 frequency.

The diagnosis was founded upon clinical symptoms, serum thyroxine, TRAb, thyroid ultrasound and orbital computed tomography. Transcripts of RNA were the source for amplifying TCR beta CDR3 regions. An initial RT-PCR round employing HTBI primers preceded a second-round multiplex PCR. MiXCR, run by TCRdb on the multiplex PCR reads, gives a single entry per CDR3 protein. This table holds around 1,000,000 distinct CDR3 sequences, about 36% found once. Germline V gene lookup returns CDR1 SEHNR and CDR2 FQNEAQ (reference sequence). This CDR3 is built from 14 residues. V was shortened by 6 bases and J by 7 bases, with 19 bases between the two germline ends. Points on this clonotype: Its antigen is unidentified.

Source material: peripheral blood or thyroid tissue (not recorded which). The chain combines TRBV7-9 with TRBJ2-7; D is possibly TRBD1 (6 bases). This clonotype was sampled from an adult man with Graves' hyperthyroidism. CDR3 in DNA: TGTGCCAGCAGACAAACAGGGAGAGAGGGTGAGCAGTACTTC. Amino acid sequence: CASRQTGREGEQYF.